A single sample is the source of the 21 T cell receptor beta chains below, sequenced in a study of blood T cell repertoires in COVID-19. The repertoire was sequenced with immunoSEQ multiplex PCR; TCRdb's copy has only in-frame clones and lacks some. The sample shows around 97,000 clones, 84% of them seen only once. The sequencing input was peripheral blood. Receptors originate from a human donor in a cohort sampled during active or convalescent COVID-19.

This clone was seen once. The chain is built from TRBV6-5 and TRBJ2-7; tentative D call: TRBD1 (6 bases). The V end lost 5 bases, the J end lost 2 bases, and 16 bases lay between the germline ends. The CDR3 runs 15 residues. CDR1 MNHEY and CDR2 SVGAGI come from the germline V gene. The CDR3 loop reads CASSLGQTSTYEQYF. Written as DNA, the CDR3 is TGTGCCAGCAGTCTAGGACAGACCTCTACCTACGAGCAGTACTTC.

The chain couples TRBV9 to TRBJ1-4; TRBD1 is a possible D gene (5 bases). V lost 2 bases and J 4 bases, leaving 9 bases between the germline ends. Germline CDR1 and CDR2: SGDLS and YYNGEE. The CDR3 covers 14 residues. The CDR3 nucleotides read TGTGCCAGCAGCGTGACAGTTTTTAATGAAAAACTGTTTTTT. It translates to CASSVTVFNEKLFF.

The chain is built from TRBV4-3 and TRBJ2-5; no clear D gene. The germline V and J ends were trimmed by 1 base and 1 base, with 10 bases remaining between them. The CDR3 runs 15 residues. The V gene's germline CDR1 is LGHNA and CDR2 YSLEER. The CDR3 spells CASSQAESVQETQYF. The CDR3 region has the DNA TGCGCCAGCAGCCAAGCTGAGAGTGTCCAAGAGACCCAGTACTTC.

This clone was seen once. This chain joins TRBV6-5 and TRBJ1-6, with 7 bases fitting TRBD1. The ends lost 2 bases at V and 9 bases at J; junction bases unmatched: 7. The CDR3 extends over 15 amino acids. Germline CDR1 reads MNHEY; CDR2 reads SVGAGI. This CDR3 reads CASSYARYRGSPLHF. The CDR3 nucleotides are TGTGCCAGCAGTTACGCTAGGTACAGGGGTTCACCCCTCCACTTT.

This clone was seen repeatedly, ten times or more. This chain joins TRBV5-4 and TRBJ2-1, with 9 bases identical to TRBD2. V trimming: 4 bases; J trimming: 9 bases; junction bases outside the gene matches: 11. The CDR3 is 15 amino acids. The V gene's germline CDR1 is SGHNT and CDR2 YYREEE (reference sequence). The CDR3 DNA reads as TGTGCCAGCAGCCTACCGGCGGGGGGGCAGACTGAGCAGTTCTTC. It codes for CASSLPAGGQTEQFF.

This clone has more than one count but fewer than ten. This chain joins TRBV19 and TRBJ2-2; the match to TRBD1 covers 9 bases. CDR1 LNHDA and CDR2 SQIVND come from the germline V gene (reference sequence). The V and J ends lost 7 bases and 5 bases, in that order; junction bases with no gene match: 8. This CDR3 comprises 15 residues. This CDR3 is CASTAGTGYTGELFF. Here the CDR3 DNA reads TGTGCCAGTACCGCCGGGACAGGGTATACCGGGGAGCTGTTTTTT.

This chain uses TRBV5-4 with TRBJ2-1; D perhaps matches TRBD1 (5 bases). CDR1 is SGHNT and CDR2 is YYREEE in the germline V gene (reference sequence). V lost 7 bases, J lost 6 bases, and 14 bases lay in between. The CDR3 totals 13 residues. CDR3: CASDAWGLNEQFF. The CDR3, as DNA: TGTGCCAGCGACGCCTGGGGCCTCAATGAGCAGTTCTTC.

The chain uses TRBV18 and TRBJ2-5; unclear D gene. The CDR3 is 12 residues long. Germline-derived CDR1 and CDR2 are KGHSH and LQKENI. The V gene lost 3 bases and the J gene lost 1 base, with 3 bases spanning the gap. The CDR3, as DNA: TGTGCCAGCTCACCCATCCAAGAGACCCAGTACTTC. Its protein is CASSPIQETQYF.

The chain uses TRBV19 and TRBJ1-1, with D tentatively TRBD1 (5 bases). This CDR3 contains 17 residues. V lost 3 bases to trimming and J lost 1 base, with 18 bases between them. CDR1 and CDR2 (germline): LNHDA, SQIVND (reference sequence). The CDR3 loop is CASSISRGSEPNTEAFF. The CDR3 nucleotides are TGTGCCAGTAGTATCTCAAGGGGTTCGGAGCCGAACACTGAAGCTTTCTTT.

This clone was observed a handful of times. The genes are TRBV11-3 and TRBJ2-7, with 7 bases aligning to TRBD1. Per the germline V gene, CDR1 is SGHNT and CDR2 is YENEEA. The CDR3 is 14 amino acids. Trimming at V came to 7 bases and at J to 5 bases, leaving 11 bases not matched to a gene. This CDR3 reads CASTRTGSVHEQYF. The CDR3 DNA reads as TGTGCCAGCACCCGGACAGGAAGCGTACACGAGCAGTACTTC. Full variable domain (remainder filled in from reference TRBV11-3 and TRBJ2-7): EAGVVQSPRYKIIEKKQPVAFWCNPISGHNTLYWYLQNLGQGPELLIRYENEEAVDDSQLPKDRFSAERLKGVDSTLKIQPAELGDSAVYLCASTRTGSVHEQYFGPGTRLTVT.

This clone was recorded a few times. This chain uses TRBV10-3 with TRBJ1-1, with TRBD1 matching 8 bases. V shed 4 bases, J shed 5 bases, and the junction held 6 bases outside the gene matches. Germline CDR1 and CDR2: ENHRY and SYGVKD. This CDR3 comprises 14 residues. CDR3 nucleotide sequence: TGTGCCATCAGTGGACAGGGGACGGGGACTGAAGCTTTCTTT. As protein: CAISGQGTGTEAFF.

The chain's CDR3 is CASSLQGAGTGELFF. CDR3 nucleotides: TGCGCCAGCAGCTTGCAGGGGGCGGGCACCGGGGAGCTGTTTTTT. The J gene is TRBJ2-2, the V gene TRBV5-1; TRBD1 matches 8 bases. This CDR3 contains 15 residues. V was clipped by 1 base and J by 4 bases; unmatched bases: 3. Germline CDR1 is SGHRS and CDR2 is YFSETQ.

The chain is built from TRBV19 and TRBJ1-6, with TRBD1 identical over 8 bases. The CDR3 is made up of 14 amino acids. CDR1 LNHDA and CDR2 SQIVND come from the germline V gene (reference sequence). V shed 6 bases, J shed 10 bases, and the junction held 8 bases outside the gene matches. CDR3: CASRVDRERSPLHF. The CDR3 coding sequence is TGTGCCAGTAGGGTGGACAGGGAACGCTCACCCCTCCACTTT.

The J gene is TRBJ2-7, the V gene TRBV12-3 or TRBV12-4; perhaps TRBD2 as D (5 bases). The CDR3 spans 13 residues. V was trimmed by 3 bases and J by 0 bases, leaving 6 bases between them. CDR3 DNA: TGTGCCAGCAGTTTCAGCGGCTCCTACGAGCAGTACTTC. Amino acid sequence: CASSFSGSYEQYF.

CDR3 sequence (DNA): TGTGCCAGTAGTATACCGGGATACTCTGGGGCCAACGTCCTGACTTTC. It translates to CASSIPGYSGANVLTF. The chain has TRBV19 and TRBJ2-6; possibly TRBD2 for D (5 bases). The CDR3 spans 16 residues. Per germline, CDR1 LNHDA and CDR2 SQIVND (reference sequence). V was clipped by 2 bases and J by 0 bases, with 8 bases between them. Looking up the rest from reference TRBV19 and TRBJ2-6 gives the full variable domain: DGGITQSPKYLFRKEGQNVTLSCEQNLNHDAMYWYRQDPGQGLRLIYYSQIVNDFQKGDIAEGYSVSREKKESFPLTVTSAQKNPTAFYLCASSIPGYSGANVLTFGAGSRLTVL.

This clone showed up just a few times. The V and J genes are TRBV27 and TRBJ1-2; tentative D call: TRBD1 (5 bases). Germline V lookup: CDR1 MNHEY, CDR2 SMNVEV (reference sequence). V was trimmed by 2 bases and J by 3 bases, leaving 10 bases between them. The CDR3 is 14 residues long. The CDR3 DNA sequence: TGTGCCAGCAGTTTAAAGGGGATTTACTATGGCTACACCTTC. It encodes CASSLKGIYYGYTF.

The chain employs TRBV10-3 and TRBJ1-1; no clear D. CDR1 ENHRY and CDR2 SYGVKD come from the germline V gene. Deletions cut 11 bases from V and 0 bases from J, with 13 bases between. The length of the CDR3 is 13 residues. CDR3 loop: CALQEGVNTEAFF. The CDR3 DNA sequence: TGTGCCCTGCAAGAGGGAGTGAACACTGAAGCTTTCTTT.

The chain uses TRBV13 and TRBJ1-6, with D maybe TRBD1 (6 bases). CDR1 and CDR2 (germline): PRHDT, FYEKMQ (reference sequence). Trimming pared 9 bases from V and 1 base from J, leaving 7 bases between. The CDR3 length is 13 residues. The CDR3 reads CARQGSYNSPLHF. CDR3 bases: TGTGCCAGACAGGGATCCTATAATTCACCCCTCCACTTT.

This clone was counted a single time. The chain uses TRBV10-2 and TRBJ1-5; D perhaps matches TRBD1 (5 bases). The CDR3 has 13 amino acids. CDR1 is WSHSY and CDR2 is SAAADI in the germline V gene. V lost 3 bases and J lost 7, with 10 bases in between. The CDR3 DNA sequence: TGCGCCAGCAGTGAAGGGAGGGGACAGCCCCAGCATTTT. Protein product: CASSEGRGQPQHF.

The rearrangement uses TRBV28 and TRBJ1-2; D is uncertain. Germline CDR1 MDHEN, CDR2 SYDVKM. The CDR3 is 15 amino acids. Deletions cut 6 bases from V and 7 bases from J, with 21 bases between. The CDR3 protein is CASSPPIFGTGGYTF. The CDR3 DNA reads TGTGCCAGCAGCCCCCCCATATTCGGAACGGGTGGCTACACCTTC.

This clone was seen once. This chain connects TRBV6-5 to TRBJ1-3; D might be TRBD1 (6 bases). Germline lookup yields CDR1 MNHEY and CDR2 SVGAGI. V was pared by 6 bases and J by 1 base, with 7 bases between. The CDR3 loop spans 13 amino acids. Here the CDR3 reads CASRQGSGNTIYF. The CDR3 region has the DNA TGTGCCAGCAGACAGGGATCTGGAAACACCATATATTTT.